This T cell receptor (beta chain) was recorded in a study of response to subunit inactivated influenza vaccine (dated by TCRdb to between 2018 and 2020). A note on the overall study: Deep quantitative profiling of the T cell receptor repertoire was used in the study to follow responses to a trivalent subunit inactivated influenza vaccine. General conclusions and limits of the study: The authors proposed that each seasonal influenza vaccination may bring in only a limited number of new T cells.

There are 15 amino acids in the CDR3, from cysteine to phenylalanine inclusive. The read is trimmed to its CDR3 DNA, 45 bases read in frame from base 1. CDR1 and CDR2 were assigned from the germline V gene (reference sequence) as LGHDT and YNNKEL. A distance of 10 bases separates the germline ends of V and J, which lose 4 bases and 0 bases respectively. In the case of this clonotype: Its antigen is still unknown. The record has no base qualities; no much larger clone is one base away.

Library preparation was by RT-PCR. The run used an Illumina HiSeq 2500. TCRdb handled the public reads itself, with Q25 trimming in fastp and clone calling in MiXCR, and kept productive beta chains. For every CDR3 protein sequence, its rows merge into one entry that carries the most common genes and DNA. This sample has about 650,000 distinct CDR3 sequences in its table, and approximately 15% of those were observed once. The ten largest clones take up approximately 7.6% of the sample. Specimen: PBMCs from blood, collected approximately 15 days before vaccination. This sequence uses TRBV3-1 and TRBJ2-1; possibly the D gene is TRBD1, per 5 matching bases. This TCR came from a man aged 50 to 60 who received an inactivated influenza vaccine. Donor details come from another sample of the same person, matched by shared clones. The base sequence is TGTGCCAGCAGCCCGGACACAAGCTCCTACAATGAGCAGTTCTTC. It codes for CASSPDTSSYNEQFF.